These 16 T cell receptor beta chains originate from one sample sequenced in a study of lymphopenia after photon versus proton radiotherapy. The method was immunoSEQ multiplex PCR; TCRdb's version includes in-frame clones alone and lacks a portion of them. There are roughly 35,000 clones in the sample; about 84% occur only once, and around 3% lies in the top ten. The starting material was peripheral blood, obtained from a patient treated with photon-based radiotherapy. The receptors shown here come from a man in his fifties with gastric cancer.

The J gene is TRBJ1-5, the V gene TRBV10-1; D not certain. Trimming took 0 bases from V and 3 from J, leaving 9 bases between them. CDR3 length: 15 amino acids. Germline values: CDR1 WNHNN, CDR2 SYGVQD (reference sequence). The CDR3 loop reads CASSESSFFNQPQHF. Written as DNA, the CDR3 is TGCGCCAGCAGTGAGTCTTCGTTCTTCAATCAGCCCCAGCATTTT.

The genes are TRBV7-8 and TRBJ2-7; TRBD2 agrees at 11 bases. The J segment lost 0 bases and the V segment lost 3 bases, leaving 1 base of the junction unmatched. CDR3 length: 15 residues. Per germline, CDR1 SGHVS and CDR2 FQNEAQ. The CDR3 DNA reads TGTGCCAGCAGCTTTGGGACTAGCGGCTCCTACGAGCAGTACTTC. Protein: CASSFGTSGSYEQYF. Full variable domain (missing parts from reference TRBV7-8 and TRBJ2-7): GAGVSQSPRYKVAKRGQDVALRCDPISGHVSLFWYQQALGQGPEFLTYFQNEAQLDKSGLPSDRFFAERPEGSVSTLKIQRTQQEDSAVYLCASSFGTSGSYEQYFGPGTRLTVT.

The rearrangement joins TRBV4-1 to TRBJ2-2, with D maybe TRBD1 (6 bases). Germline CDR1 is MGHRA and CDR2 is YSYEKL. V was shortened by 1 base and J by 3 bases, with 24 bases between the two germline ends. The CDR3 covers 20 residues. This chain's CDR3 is CASSQAITLNRVLYTGELFF. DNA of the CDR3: TGCGCCAGCAGCCAAGCTATCACTCTAAACAGGGTGCTTTACACCGGGGAGCTGTTTTTT.

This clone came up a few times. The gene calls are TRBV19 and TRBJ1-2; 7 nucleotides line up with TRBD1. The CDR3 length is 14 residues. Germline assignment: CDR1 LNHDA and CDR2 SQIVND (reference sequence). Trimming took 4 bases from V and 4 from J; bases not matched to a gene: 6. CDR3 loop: CASSTPGGAYGYTF. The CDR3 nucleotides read TGTGCCAGTAGTACCCCAGGGGGGGCCTATGGCTACACCTTC.

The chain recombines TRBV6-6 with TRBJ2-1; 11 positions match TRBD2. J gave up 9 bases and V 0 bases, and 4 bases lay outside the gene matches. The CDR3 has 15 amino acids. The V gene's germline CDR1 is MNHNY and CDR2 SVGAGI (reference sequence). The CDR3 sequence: CASSYSETSGTEQFF. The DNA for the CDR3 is TGTGCCAGCAGTTACTCTGAGACTAGCGGGACTGAGCAGTTCTTC.

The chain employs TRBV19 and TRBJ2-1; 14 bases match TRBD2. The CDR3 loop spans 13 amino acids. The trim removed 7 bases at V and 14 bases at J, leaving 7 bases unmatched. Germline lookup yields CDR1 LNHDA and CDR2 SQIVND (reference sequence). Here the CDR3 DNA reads TGTGCCAGTACCCGACTAGCGGGAGGGCCGGAGTTCTTC. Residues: CASTRLAGGPEFF. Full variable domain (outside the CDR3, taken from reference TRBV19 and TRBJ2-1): DGGITQSPKYLFRKEGQNVTLSCEQNLNHDAMYWYRQDPGQGLRLIYYSQIVNDFQKGDIAEGYSVSREKKESFPLTVTSAQKNPTAFYLCASTRLAGGPEFFGPGTRLTVL.

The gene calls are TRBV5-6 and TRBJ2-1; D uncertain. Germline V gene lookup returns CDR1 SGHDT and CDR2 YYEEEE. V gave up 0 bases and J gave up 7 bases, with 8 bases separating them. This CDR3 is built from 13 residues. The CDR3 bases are TGTGCCAGCAGCTTGGGAGGACCTAATGAGCAGTTCTTC. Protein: CASSLGGPNEQFF.

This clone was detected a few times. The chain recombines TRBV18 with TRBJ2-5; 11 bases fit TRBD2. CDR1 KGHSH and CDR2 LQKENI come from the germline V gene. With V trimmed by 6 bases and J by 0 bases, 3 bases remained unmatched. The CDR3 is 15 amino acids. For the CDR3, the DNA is TGTGCCAGCTCCCAACTAGCGGGGGACCAAGAGACCCAGTACTTC. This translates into CASSQLAGDQETQYF.

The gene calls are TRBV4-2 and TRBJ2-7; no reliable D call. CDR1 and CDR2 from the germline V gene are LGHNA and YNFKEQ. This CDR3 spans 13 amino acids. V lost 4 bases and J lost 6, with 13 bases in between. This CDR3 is CASSPRLASEQYF. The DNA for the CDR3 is TGTGCCAGCAGCCCAAGGTTGGCGAGCGAGCAGTACTTC.

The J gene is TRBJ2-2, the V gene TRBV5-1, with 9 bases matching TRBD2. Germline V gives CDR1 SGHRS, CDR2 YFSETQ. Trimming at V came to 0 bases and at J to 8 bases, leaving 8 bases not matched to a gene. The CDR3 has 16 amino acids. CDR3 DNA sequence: TGCGCCAGCAGCTTGGGCGTAGCGGGAGCAAGTGGGGAGCTGTTTTTT. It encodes CASSLGVAGASGELFF.

CDR3 amino acids: CASSFGGAETQYF. The CDR3 coding sequence is TGTGCCAGCAGCTTTGGGGGGGCGGAGACCCAGTACTTC. The chain recombines TRBV5-5 with TRBJ2-5, with a weak D call TRBD2 (7 bases). The CDR3 loop spans 13 amino acids. V lost 2 bases and J lost 5, with 10 bases in between. Germline V gene sequence: CDR1 SGHKS, CDR2 YYEKEE (reference sequence).

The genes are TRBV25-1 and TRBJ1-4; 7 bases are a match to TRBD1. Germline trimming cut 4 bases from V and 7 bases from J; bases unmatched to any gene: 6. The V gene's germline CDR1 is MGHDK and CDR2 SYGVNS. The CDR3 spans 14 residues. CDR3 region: CASSATGRGEKLFF. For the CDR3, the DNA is TGTGCCAGCAGTGCGACAGGGCGAGGTGAAAAACTGTTTTTT.

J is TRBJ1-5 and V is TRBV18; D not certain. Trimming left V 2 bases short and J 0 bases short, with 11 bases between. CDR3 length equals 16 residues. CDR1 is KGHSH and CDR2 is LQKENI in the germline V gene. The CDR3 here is CASSPGTGVSNQPQHF. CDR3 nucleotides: TGTGCCAGCTCACCAGGTACCGGGGTTAGCAATCAGCCCCAGCATTTT. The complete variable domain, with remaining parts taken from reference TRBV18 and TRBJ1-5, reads NAGVMQNPRHLVRRRGQEARLRCSPMKGHSHVYWYRQLPEEGLKFMVYLQKENIIDESGMPKERFSAEFPKEGPSILRIQQVVRGDSAAYFCASSPGTGVSNQPQHFGDGTRLSIL.

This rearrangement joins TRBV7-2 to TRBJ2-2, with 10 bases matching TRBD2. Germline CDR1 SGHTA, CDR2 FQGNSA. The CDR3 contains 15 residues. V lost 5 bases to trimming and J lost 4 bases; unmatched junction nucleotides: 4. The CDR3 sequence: CASSTLAGVTGELFF. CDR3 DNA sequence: TGTGCCAGCAGCACTCTAGCGGGAGTCACCGGGGAGCTGTTTTTT.

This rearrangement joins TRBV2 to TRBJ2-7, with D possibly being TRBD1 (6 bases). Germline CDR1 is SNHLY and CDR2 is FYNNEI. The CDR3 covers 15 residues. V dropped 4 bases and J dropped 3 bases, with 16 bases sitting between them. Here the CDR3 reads CASSGPGASGYEQYF. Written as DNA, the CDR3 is TGTGCCAGCAGTGGACCAGGGGCTTCGGGCTACGAGCAGTACTTC.

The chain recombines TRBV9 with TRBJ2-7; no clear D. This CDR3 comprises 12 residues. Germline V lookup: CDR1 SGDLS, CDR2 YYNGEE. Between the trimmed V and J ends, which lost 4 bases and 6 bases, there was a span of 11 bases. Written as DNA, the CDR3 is TGTGCCAGCAGCCCGCCCACCGTCGAGCAGTACTTC. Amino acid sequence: CASSPPTVEQYF.